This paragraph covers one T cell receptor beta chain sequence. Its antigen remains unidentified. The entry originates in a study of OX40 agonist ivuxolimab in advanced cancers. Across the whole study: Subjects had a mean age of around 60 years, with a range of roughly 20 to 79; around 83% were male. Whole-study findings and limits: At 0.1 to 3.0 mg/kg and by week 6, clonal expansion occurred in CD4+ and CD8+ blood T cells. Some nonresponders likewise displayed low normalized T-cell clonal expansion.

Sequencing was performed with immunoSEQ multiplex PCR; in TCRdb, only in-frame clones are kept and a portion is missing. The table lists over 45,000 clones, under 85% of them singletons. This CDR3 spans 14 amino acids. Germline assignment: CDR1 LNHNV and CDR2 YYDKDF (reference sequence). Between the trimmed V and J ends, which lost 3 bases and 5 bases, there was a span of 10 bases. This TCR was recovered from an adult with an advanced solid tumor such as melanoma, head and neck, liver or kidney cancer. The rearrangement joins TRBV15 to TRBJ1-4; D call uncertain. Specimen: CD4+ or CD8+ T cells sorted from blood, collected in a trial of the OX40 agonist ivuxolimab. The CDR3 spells CATSRALGNEKLFF. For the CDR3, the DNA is TGTGCCACCAGCAGGGCCCTGGGGAATGAAAAACTGTTTTTT. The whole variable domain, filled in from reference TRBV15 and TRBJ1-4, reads DAMVIQNPRYQVTQFGKPVTLSCSQTLNHNVMYWYQQKSSQAPKLLFHYYDKDFNNEADTPDNFQSRRPNTSFCFLDIRSPGLGDTAMYLCATSRALGNEKLFFGSGTQLSVL.